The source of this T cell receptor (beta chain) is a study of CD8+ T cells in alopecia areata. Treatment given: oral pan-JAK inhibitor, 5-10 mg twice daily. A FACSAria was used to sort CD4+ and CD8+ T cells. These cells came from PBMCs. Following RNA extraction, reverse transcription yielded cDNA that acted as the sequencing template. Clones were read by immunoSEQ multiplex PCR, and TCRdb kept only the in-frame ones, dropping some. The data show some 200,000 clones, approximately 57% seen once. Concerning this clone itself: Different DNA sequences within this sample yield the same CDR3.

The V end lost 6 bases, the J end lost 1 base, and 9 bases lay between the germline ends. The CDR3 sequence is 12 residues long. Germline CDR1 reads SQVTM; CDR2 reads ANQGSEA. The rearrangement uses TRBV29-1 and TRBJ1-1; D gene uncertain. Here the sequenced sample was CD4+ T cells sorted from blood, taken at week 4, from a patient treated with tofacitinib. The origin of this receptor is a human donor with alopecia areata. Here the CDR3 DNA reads TGCAGCGTCGCTCGCGGGAACACTGAAGCTTTCTTT. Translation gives CSVARGNTEAFF.